The 14 T cell receptor beta chains given below trace back to one sample, sequenced in a study of T cell responses to AZD1222 COVID-19 vaccine. Generated by immunoSEQ multiplex PCR, the TCRdb table keeps only in-frame clones and is missing some. The sample includes 120,000 to 150,000 clones, about 93% of them seen just once. The sequences come from peripheral blood, collected on day 0 of AZD1222 vaccination. The receptors were sampled from an adult in good health.

The chain uses TRBV19 and TRBJ2-1; 10 bases agree with TRBD1. Unmatched junction bases numbered 5, after V lost 3 bases and J lost 0 bases. Per the germline V gene, CDR1 is LNHDA and CDR2 is SQIVND (reference sequence). The CDR3 has 17 residues. Here the CDR3 reads CASSIGRTGGSYNEQFF. CDR3 nucleotides: TGTGCCAGTAGTATTGGACGGACAGGGGGCTCCTACAATGAGCAGTTCTTC.

This chain uses TRBV15 with TRBJ1-1, with unresolved D. The germline gives CDR1 LNHNV, CDR2 YYDKDF (reference sequence). Trimming pared 6 bases from V and 2 bases from J, leaving 10 bases between. The CDR3 length is 13 residues. As DNA, the CDR3 is TGTGCCACCAGGATACAGTTTAACACTGAAGCTTTCTTT. The encoded protein is CATRIQFNTEAFF.

The V gene is TRBV10-3, the J gene TRBJ2-5; D call uncertain. This CDR3 is 11 amino acids long. V lost 8 bases to trimming and J lost 3 bases, with 7 bases between them. CDR1 ENHRY and CDR2 SYGVKD come from the germline V gene. The CDR3 nucleotides are TGTGCCATCTTACGAGAAGAGACCCAGTACTTC. Translated, it gives CAILREETQYF.

This clone was seen just once. V and J are TRBV5-1 and TRBJ2-7, with TRBD1 as a possible D gene (6 bases). Per germline, CDR1 SGHRS and CDR2 YFSETQ. The CDR3 covers 15 residues. V was cut by 2 bases and J by 2 bases, with 14 bases left in between. CDR3 sequence reads: CASSLDLQGPYEQYF. The CDR3 nucleotides read TGCGCCAGCAGCTTAGATCTCCAGGGGCCCTACGAGCAGTACTTC.

The V gene is TRBV4-3, the J gene TRBJ1-2, with unresolved D. The CDR3 sequence is 14 residues long. CDR1 is LGHNA, CDR2 YSLEER, per germline. V was pared by 0 bases and J by 8 bases, with 13 bases between. The CDR3 coding sequence is TGCGCCAGCAGCCAAGATCGTCTCCTCGGGGGCTACACCTTC. Protein sequence: CASSQDRLLGGYTF.

CDR3 in amino acids: CATRQGMSSYNSPLHF. The DNA of the CDR3 is TGTGCCACCCGACAGGGGATGAGCTCCTATAATTCACCCCTCCACTTT. The V and J genes are TRBV19 and TRBJ1-6, with 8 bases lining up with TRBD1. The CDR3 loop spans 16 amino acids. The J segment lost 0 bases and the V segment lost 10 bases, leaving 8 bases of the junction unmatched. Germline CDR1 LNHDA, CDR2 SQIVND (reference sequence).

This clone was observed once. This chain links TRBV21-1 with TRBJ1-3; the table's D call, TRBD1, was not checked against the DNA. TRBV21-1 corresponds to a pseudogene. This CDR3 contains 14 residues. This chain's CDR3 is CASSKKGQRNTIYF. CDR3 in DNA: TGTGCCAGCAGCAAAAAGGGGCAGCGAAACACCATATATTTT.

The genes are TRBV9 and TRBJ2-3; tentative D call: TRBD2 (7 bases). The germline V and J ends were trimmed by 0 bases and 5 bases, with 10 bases remaining between them. Per the germline V gene, CDR1 is SGDLS and CDR2 is YYNGEE. The CDR3 extends over 14 amino acids. CDR3 nucleotides: TGTGCCAGCAGCGTAGTGAGGGGGGGAGATACGCAGTATTTT. Protein product: CASSVVRGGDTQYF.

CDR3 sequence reads: CASSADRVQPQHF. The CDR3 nucleotides read TGTGCCAGCTCGGCCGACAGGGTTCAGCCCCAGCATTTT. The chain couples TRBV18 to TRBJ1-5; TRBD1 agrees at 7 bases. The CDR3 spans 13 residues. Germline CDR1 KGHSH, CDR2 LQKENI. Trimming cost V 6 bases and J 6 bases; bases outside gene matches: 5.

The rearrangement links TRBV7-8 to TRBJ2-5, with TRBD2 identical over 10 bases. The germline gives CDR1 SGHVS, CDR2 FQNEAQ. The V segment lost 2 bases and the J segment 2 bases; nucleotides outside the gene matches: 2. CDR3 length: 15 amino acids. This CDR3 reads CASSLLSGGQETQYF. The CDR3 coding sequence is TGTGCCAGCAGCTTACTTAGCGGGGGGCAAGAGACCCAGTACTTC.

The rearrangement uses TRBV6-2 or TRBV6-3 and TRBJ1-1; 9 nucleotides align to TRBD1. With V trimmed by 6 bases and J by 7 bases, 12 bases remained unmatched. The CDR3 spans 15 residues. CDR1 MNHEY and CDR2 SVGEGT come from the germline V gene. CDR3 in amino acids: CASSRITWTGDEAFF. CDR3 bases: TGTGCCAGCAGCCGTATTACCTGGACAGGGGATGAAGCTTTCTTT.

In its sample, this clone was seen once. The chain uses TRBV7-2 and TRBJ2-7, with D perhaps matching TRBD1 (5 bases). Germline V gene lookup returns CDR1 SGHTA and CDR2 FQGNSA. The CDR3 sequence is 12 residues long. V lost 4 bases to trimming and J lost 6 bases, with 10 bases between them. The CDR3 region has the DNA TGTGCCAGCAGCTCGACAGCTTCCGAGCAGTACTTC. Encoded protein: CASSSTASEQYF.

The table lists this clone with a count of one. The chain uses TRBV6-5 and TRBJ2-7, with 9 bases lining up with TRBD2. V lost 6 bases and J lost 2; bases outside the gene matches: 8. CDR1 MNHEY and CDR2 SVGAGI come from the germline V gene. The CDR3 is 15 residues long. DNA of the CDR3: TGTGCCAGCAGACGGTCGGCTAGCGGGGCCTACGAGCAGTACTTC. As protein: CASRRSASGAYEQYF.

The gene calls are TRBV5-1 and TRBJ1-2; D call uncertain. CDR1 SGHRS and CDR2 YFSETQ come from the germline V gene. This CDR3 spans 14 amino acids. The V gene lost 4 bases and the J gene lost 7 bases, with 17 bases spanning the gap. CDR3 sequence reads: CASSPPGGPIGYTF. CDR3 nucleotide sequence: TGCGCCAGCAGCCCCCCGGGAGGACCGATTGGCTACACCTTC.